These 19 T cell receptor beta chains came from one sample sequenced in a study of type 1 and type 2 diabetes patients. Amplification started from genomic DNA. Multiplex PCR with 30 forward and 13 reverse primers amplified the TCR beta CDR3. Each CDR3 protein is one row after TCRdb ran MiXCR on the multiplex PCR reads. The table lists under 300,000 distinct CDR3 sequences, around 47% of them singletons. The sample taken for sequencing was peripheral blood mononuclear cells (PBMCs). These receptors were collected from a man aged 18 to 30 with type 2 diabetes.

This sequence joins TRBV2 and TRBJ1-1; the D gene is possibly TRBD1 (5 bases). Germline CDR1 is SNHLY and CDR2 is FYNNEI. Trimming shortened V by 5 bases and J by 1 base, and 14 bases separated the two germline ends. This CDR3 is 15 amino acids long. The CDR3 nucleotides are TGTGCCAGCAGTCGGTTGGTGACAGCGAACACTGAAGCTTTCTTT. Protein: CASSRLVTANTEAFF. Full variable domain (remainder filled in from reference TRBV2 and TRBJ1-1): EPEVTQTPSHQVTQMGQEVILRCVPISNHLYFYWYRQILGQKVEFLVSFYNNEISEKSEIFDDQFSVERPDGSNFTLKIRSTKLEDSAMYFCASSRLVTANTEAFFGQGTRLTVV.

The genes are TRBV29-1 and TRBJ2-5; D perhaps matches TRBD2 (7 bases). In germline, CDR1 is SQVTM, CDR2 ANQGSEA. Trimming stripped 6 bases from V and 6 bases from J, with 17 bases between. The CDR3 extends over 13 amino acids. CDR3 loop: CSVRGGAGKTQYF. The DNA for the CDR3 is TGCAGCGTCCGTGGGGGGGCCGGGAAGACCCAGTACTTC.

The J gene is TRBJ2-2, the V gene TRBV12-3 or TRBV12-4; D gene ambiguous. The CDR3 extends over 11 amino acids. V lost 3 bases, J lost 7 bases, and 3 bases lay in between. The CDR3 loop reads CASSFDGELFF. As DNA, the CDR3 is TGTGCCAGCAGTTTCGACGGGGAGCTGTTTTTT.

The chain has TRBV12-3 or TRBV12-4 and TRBJ2-3, with 8 bases fitting TRBD2. The CDR3 has 15 residues. With V trimmed by 7 bases and J by 0 bases, 6 bases remained unmatched. In nucleotides, the CDR3 is TGTGCCAGCACACCCAGCGGGGGAAGCACAGATACGCAGTATTTT. Amino acids: CASTPSGGSTDTQYF.

This clonotype showed up just a few times. The chain uses TRBV9 and TRBJ2-7, with 13 bases matching TRBD2. J was trimmed by 7 bases and V by 3 bases; bases with no gene match: 7. This CDR3 spans 15 amino acids. Germline V gene data show CDR1 as SGDLS and CDR2 as YYNGEE. The CDR3 loop reads CASSGPGLAGQEQYF. DNA for the CDR3: TGTGCCAGCAGCGGGCCGGGACTAGCGGGGCAGGAGCAGTACTTC.

The J gene is TRBJ2-2, the V gene TRBV30, with D uncertain. The CDR3 is 14 residues long. V gave up 0 bases and J gave up 2 bases, with 7 bases separating them. CDR1 is GTSNPN and CDR2 is SVGIG in the germline V gene (reference sequence). CDR3: CAWSVRLNTGELFF. In DNA form, the CDR3 reads TGTGCCTGGAGTGTACGACTCAACACCGGGGAGCTGTTTTTT.

The chain has TRBV2 and TRBJ2-3; possibly TRBD1 for D (6 bases). The ends were cut back, 6 bases at V and 2 bases at J, with 12 bases in the middle. This CDR3 spans 14 amino acids. Germline lookup yields CDR1 SNHLY and CDR2 FYNNEI. This CDR3 reads CASRYGQTTDTQYF. DNA for the CDR3: TGTGCCAGCAGGTACGGACAGACCACAGATACGCAGTATTTT.

This clonotype was recorded many times. The gene calls are TRBV2 and TRBJ1-4; no clear D. Germline loops: CDR1 SNHLY, CDR2 FYNNEI. The CDR3 covers 14 residues. Trimming removed 3 bases at V and 5 bases at J, with 10 bases between. Here the CDR3 DNA reads TGTGCCAGCAGTGAGAAAGGGAGAAATGAAAAACTGTTTTTT. This encodes CASSEKGRNEKLFF.

The CDR3, as DNA: TGTGCCAGCAGTCCCCAGGGTACCTGCGAGCAGTACTTC. As protein: CASSPQGTCEQYF. The genes are TRBV6-6 and TRBJ2-7, with D possibly TRBD1 on 5 matching bases. V dropped 5 bases and J dropped 6 bases, with 14 bases sitting between them. Germline CDR1 and CDR2: MNHNY and SVGAGI (reference sequence). The CDR3 has 13 amino acids.

This clonotype has a count of ten or more. The chain carries TRBV25-1 and TRBJ2-2; TRBD1 is a possible D gene (7 bases). Per germline, CDR1 MGHDK and CDR2 SYGVNS. V gave up 1 base and J gave up 7 bases, with 13 bases separating them. The CDR3 covers 15 residues. This chain's CDR3 is CASSESGRGVGELFF. CDR3 nucleotides: TGTGCCAGCAGTGAATCGGGCAGGGGGGTCGGGGAGCTGTTTTTT.

This chain joins TRBV7-3 and TRBJ2-5, with no clear D. Trimming pared 5 bases from V and 5 bases from J, leaving 15 bases between. Germline V gene lookup returns CDR1 SGHTA and CDR2 FQGTGA. The CDR3 runs 14 residues. This CDR3 is CASSPGVAAETQYF. The CDR3 DNA follows: TGTGCCAGCAGCCCTGGGGTGGCAGCGGAGACCCAGTACTTC.

This clonotype was observed a handful of times. The chain joins TRBV19 to TRBJ2-3, with 8 bases identical to TRBD2. The CDR3 spans 14 residues. The germline gives CDR1 LNHDA, CDR2 SQIVND (reference sequence). The ends lost 3 bases at V and 7 bases at J; junction bases unmatched: 6. The CDR3 DNA follows: TGTGCCAGTAGTATGCTAGCGGGCGAACATACGCAGTATTTT. Translating it yields CASSMLAGEHTQYF. Full variable domain (outside the CDR3, taken from reference TRBV19 and TRBJ2-3): DGGITQSPKYLFRKEGQNVTLSCEQNLNHDAMYWYRQDPGQGLRLIYYSQIVNDFQKGDIAEGYSVSREKKESFPLTVTSAQKNPTAFYLCASSMLAGEHTQYFGPGTRLTVL.

Only one count was recorded for this clonotype. This could be a read error, since a much larger clone is one nucleotide away. The V call is TRBV2, the J call TRBJ1-6, with 7 bases that match TRBD1. CDR1 and CDR2 (germline): SNHLY, FYNNEI. The CDR3 consists of 13 residues. The CDR3 nucleotides are TGTGCCAGCAAAGACAGGGTGGGTTTAACCCTCCGCTTT. Amino acid sequence: CASKDRVGLTLRF.

The CDR3 nucleotides are TGTGCCAGCATAGTAGGGCCGTTGAACACTGAAGCTTTCTTT. It is translated as CASIVGPLNTEAFF. V gene TRBV25-1 combines with J gene TRBJ1-1; no clear D gene. The CDR3 sequence is 14 residues long. The germline gives CDR1 MGHDK, CDR2 SYGVNS. Between the trimmed V and J ends, which lost 7 bases and 0 bases, there was a span of 12 bases.

The rearrangement joins TRBV27 to TRBJ2-7; TRBD1 aligns across 8 bases. V trimming: 4 bases; J trimming: 3 bases; junction bases outside the gene matches: 8. This CDR3 region has 15 residues. CDR1 MNHEY and CDR2 SMNVEV come from the germline V gene (reference sequence). The CDR3 nucleotides are TGTGCCAGCAGTTCGGCGACAGGGGTCGTCTACGAGCAGTACTTC. Translation gives CASSSATGVVYEQYF.

For this clonotype: A much larger clone differs from this one at a single base, so this may be a read error. The chain carries TRBV15 and TRBJ1-1; D is unclear. Germline CDR1 and CDR2: LNHNV and YYDKDF (reference sequence). CDR3 length: 13 amino acids. Here the CDR3 DNA reads TGTGCCACCAGCAGAGATGGGGTAACTGGAGCTTTCTTT. The encoded protein is CATSRDGVTGAFF.

The chain carries TRBV25-1 and TRBJ1-6; D unresolved. This CDR3 comprises 15 residues. Germline V gene lookup returns CDR1 MGHDK and CDR2 SYGVNS. V shed 7 bases and J shed 0 bases, with 10 bases lying between them. The CDR3 spells CASTADSSYNSPLHF. CDR3 nucleotide sequence: TGTGCCAGCACTGCGGATAGCTCCTATAATTCACCCCTCCACTTT.

The V gene is TRBV5-1, the J gene TRBJ1-1, with D unclear. The germline V and J ends were trimmed by 4 bases and 8 bases, with 12 bases remaining between them. The CDR3 totals 12 residues. CDR1 is SGHRS and CDR2 is YFSETQ in the germline V gene. The CDR3 loop reads CASSPGGYEAFF. CDR3 nucleotides: TGCGCCAGCAGCCCTGGAGGGTACGAAGCTTTCTTT.

The V gene is TRBV20-1, the J gene TRBJ1-5; no reliable D call. CDR1 is DFQATT, CDR2 SNEGSKA, per germline (reference sequence). The CDR3 runs to 15 residues. Trimming pared 0 bases from V and 7 bases from J, leaving 16 bases between. The CDR3 region is CSAREAGFNSQPQHF. DNA of the CDR3: TGCAGTGCTAGAGAGGCGGGATTTAATTCGCAGCCCCAGCATTTT.